The sequence of this TCR beta chain was determined in a study of blood T cell repertoires in COVID-19. Study overall: Collection of acute and convalescent COVID-19 samples took place in the United States, Italy and Spain.

The J segment lost 2 bases and the V segment lost 3 bases, leaving 7 bases of the junction unmatched. The CDR3 runs to 16 residues. Germline V lookup: CDR1 MNHEY, CDR2 SMNVEV (reference sequence). Followed over time, Seattle patients had been enrolled while infection was active. In the original analysis: Estimation of nucleated cell counts was performed using reference gene primer amplification. Repertoires were generated with immunoSEQ multiplex PCR, while TCRdb's copy carries only in-frame clones and drops some. V and J calls and clone size are given by that table; D and trimming were obtained from the DNA. The data contain roughly 240,000 clones, approximately 85% of them singletons.

The specimen sequenced was peripheral blood. This sequence was found in a man in his fifties or sixties with COVID-19, enrolled during active disease. This rearrangement joins TRBV27 to TRBJ1-5, with 7 nucleotides matching TRBD1. CDR3 region: CASSFTTGFGNQPQHF. The CDR3 bases are TGTGCCAGCAGTTTTACGACAGGGTTCGGCAATCAGCCCCAGCATTTT.